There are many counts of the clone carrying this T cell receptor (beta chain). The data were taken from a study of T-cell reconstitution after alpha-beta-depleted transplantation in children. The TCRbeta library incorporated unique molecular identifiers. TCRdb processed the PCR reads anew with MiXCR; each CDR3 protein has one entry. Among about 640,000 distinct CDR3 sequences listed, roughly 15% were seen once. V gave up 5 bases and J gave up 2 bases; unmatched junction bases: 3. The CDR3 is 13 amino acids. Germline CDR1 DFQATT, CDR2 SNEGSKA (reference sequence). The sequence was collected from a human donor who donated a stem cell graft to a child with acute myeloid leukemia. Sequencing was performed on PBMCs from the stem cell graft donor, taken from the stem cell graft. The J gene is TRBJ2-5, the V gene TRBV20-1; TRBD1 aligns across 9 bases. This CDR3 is CSAGQGTQETQYF. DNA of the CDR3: TGCAGTGCTGGACAGGGGACTCAAGAGACCCAGTACTTC.